The rows below give T cell receptor beta chains drawn from one sample of a study of graft-versus-host responses after intestinal transplantation. Which antigens these TCRs recognize remains unknown. The method was immunoSEQ multiplex PCR; TCRdb's version includes in-frame clones alone and lacks a portion of them. The profile shows about 83,000 clones, 85% to 90% of them singletons. The sample here was unstimulated CD4+ T cells sorted from spleen or lymph node cells, taken before intestinal transplant. The receptors come from a human donor who received an intestinal transplant. The conserved cysteine and the conserved F or W are not part of the CDR3 here.

V: TRBV15; CDR3: ATSSRTEAF
V: TRBV2; CDR3: ASSDTVAKLF
V: TRBV13; CDR3: ASSSGLGQETQY
V: TRBV6-5; CDR3: ASSKDSPSYNEQF
V: TRBV27; CDR3: ASSGAGATYYNEQF
V: TRBV2; CDR3: ASSFIGGLNTEAF
V: TRBV19; CDR3: ASSQGWGYGYT
V: TRBV10-2; CDR3: ASSEYPENTEAF
V: TRBV28; CDR3: ASSLRGGHYEQY
V: TRBV7-2; CDR3: ASSLVSGGGEQY
V: TRBV5-1; CDR3: ASSLERLAGITDTQY
V: TRBV11-2; CDR3: ASSFSPGLGAGELF
V: TRBV7-2; CDR3: ASSPDRRRETQY
V: TRBV16; CDR3: ASSPGTSVEQY
V: TRBV28; CDR3: ASSPGTSGGED
V: TRBV6-1; CDR3: ASSSGQGAVYEQY
V: TRBV20-1; CDR3: SAWTSSEQY
V: TRBV11-3; CDR3: ASSQGQGDYEQY
V: TRBV4-2; CDR3: ASSQEGGEGKETQY
V: TRBV18; CDR3: ASSPLRQGSIYEQY
V: TRBV1; CDR3: TSSQKREANEQF
V: TRBV2; CDR3: ASSDGGDTNYGYT
V: TRBV28; CDR3: ASSLWVGTGSYEQY
V: TRBV7-7; CDR3: ASSLAAGTNYGYT
V: TRBV7-2; CDR3: ASSSLAGTWGSGEQY
V: TRBV9; CDR3: ASSSKGDSGNSPLH
V: TRBV6-5; CDR3: ASSKIVMGHEQY
V: TRBV28; CDR3: ASSLSGRAGEQY
V: TRBV27; CDR3: ASSFPGDRGPTGELF
V: TRBV4-2; CDR3: ASSQTTTGLAPEQF
V: TRBV27; CDR3: ASSLGLPTDTQY
V: TRBV27; CDR3: ASSGGTPEVNEQF
V: TRBV21-1; CDR3: ASSTSRDSPYEQY
V: TRBV7-2; CDR3: ASSLWRNQPQH
V: TRBV15; CDR3: ATSRVGGGKGLYGYT
V: TRBV6-5; CDR3: ASSYNGGRVGYT
V: TRBV28; CDR3: ASSEPIATGPYNEQF
V: TRBV10-2; CDR3: ASSDGGGRPQPQH
V: TRBV7-9; CDR3: ASSFGEDTEAF
V: TRBV18; CDR3: ASSSLAGSVGNEQF
V: TRBV6-1; CDR3: ASSEKARLTEAF
V: TRBV27; CDR3: ASSSLGLPHNEQF
V: TRBV15; CDR3: ATSRIPRDWQETQY
V: TRBV4-2; CDR3: ASSQDRAGQLF
V: TRBV27; CDR3: ASSGGQRGSYTGELF
V: TRBV28; CDR3: ASSPIGESGNEKLF
V: TRBV19; CDR3: ASSRGGDQPQH
V: TRBV28; CDR3: ASSLRPGSYEQY
V: TRBV7-9; CDR3: ASSGKGAPGEKLF
V: TRBV6-6; CDR3: ASMKQYNEKLF
V: TRBV5-1; CDR3: ASSPYRGETQY